The rows below give T cell receptor beta chains drawn from one sample of a study of T cell repertoires in cytomegalovirus infection. A single record per CDR3 protein comes from TCRdb applying MiXCR to the reads. The sample contains approximately 600,000 distinct CDR3 sequences, just under 40% of which appear only once. These receptors have no identified antigens. Sequences were derived from cultured PBMCs, sampled from culture after CMV antigen stimulation. The receptor source for this set is a human donor in good health (CMV status not recorded). Some clones in this sample may be carry-over from other donors' samples. Each CDR3 is given with its conserved first and last residue. A D gene is named only where the DNA matches it firmly. Some rows mark clone size as missing; the rest say once, few, many or name a class of expanded clone.

CASSSDLGSYNEQFF	TGTGCCAGTAGTTCGGACTTGGGGTCCTACAATGAGCAGTTCTTC	TRBJ2-1	15	.	.	TRBV19
CASRTPGGGGEQFF	TGTGCCAGTAGGACCCCCGGGGGGGGCGGGGAGCAGTTCTTC	TRBJ2-1	14	once	TRBD2	TRBV19
CASRAWGGGQETQYF	TGTGCCAGCAGAGCCTGGGGGGGGGGGCAAGAGACCCAGTACTTC	TRBJ2-5	15	.	TRBD2	TRBV27
CASSLVRAETQYF	TGTGCCAGCAGCTTAGTACGGGCCGAGACCCAGTACTTC	TRBJ2-5	13	.	.	TRBV7-9
CAISPGRLGYSNQPQHF	TGTGCCATCTCCCCCGGCCGGCTGGGATATAGCAATCAGCCCCAGCATTTT	TRBJ1-5	17	.	.	TRBV10-3
CASSVRDSSYEQYF	TGCGCCAGCAGCGTACGGGACAGTTCCTACGAGCAGTACTTC	TRBJ2-7	14	.	TRBD1	TRBV5-1
CASSAGTGISPLHF	TGTGCCAGCAGCGCCGGGACAGGCATTTCACCCCTCCACTTT	TRBJ1-6	14	few	TRBD1	TRBV7-2
CASSRQEGVYNEQFF	TGTGCCAGCTCGAGACAGGAAGGGGTTTACAATGAGCAGTTCTTC	TRBJ2-1	15	.	.	TRBV18
CASSYSGRYEQYF	TGTGCCAGTAGCTACTCAGGGAGGTACGAGCAGTACTTC	TRBJ2-7	13	.	.	TRBV19
CASRVSTGELFF	TGTGCCAGCCGCGTAAGCACCGGGGAGCTGTTTTTT	TRBJ2-2	12	.	.	TRBV28
CASSLRSSVSGANVLTF	TGTGCCAGCAGCTTAAGGAGTTCTGTCTCTGGGGCCAACGTCCTGACTTTC	TRBJ2-6	17	.	.	TRBV7-6
CASSSGTETGEQFF	TGTGCCAGCAGCTCCGGGACTGAGACGGGTGAGCAGTTCTTC	TRBJ2-1	14	.	.	TRBV6-1
CASSPSGGLGEQYF	TGTGCCAGCAGCCCCAGCGGGGGACTTGGCGAGCAGTACTTC	TRBJ2-7	14	many	TRBD2	TRBV7-2
CASSWRASGDTQYF	TGTGCCAGCAGTTGGCGGGCTAGCGGGGATACGCAGTATTTT	TRBJ2-3	14	many	TRBD2	TRBV7-2
CASSQGQITEAFF	TGTGCCAGCAGCCAAGGACAGATCACTGAAGCTTTCTTT	TRBJ1-1	13	.	.	TRBV7-2
CASSFISGRRVDNEQFF	TGTGCCAGCAGCTTCATTAGCGGGAGGAGGGTGGACAATGAGCAGTTCTTC	TRBJ2-1	17	.	TRBD2	TRBV5-6
CASQEATNEKLFF	TGTGCCAGTCAAGAAGCAACTAATGAAAAACTGTTTTTT	TRBJ1-4	13	.	.	TRBV2